This TCR beta chain was recovered during a study of blood T cell repertoires in COVID-19. Turning to the study itself: Sites across the United States, Italy and Spain contributed samples from acute and convalescent COVID-19. T cells, B-cell-depleted T cells, or PBMCs supplied cDNA or gDNA.

Methods used by the authors: Estimates of nucleated cell counts were drawn from the amplification of reference gene primers. Profiled with immunoSEQ multiplex PCR; TCRdb holds only in-frame clones, not every one. V and J calls and clone size are as listed in that table; D and trimming were resolved from the DNA. The table has over 50,000 clones, more than 60% seen once; the top ten hold about 16%. The source is a human donor with active or convalescent COVID-19. The donor label of this sample is uncertain. Material for sequencing was peripheral blood.

CDR3 nucleotide sequence: TGTGCCTGGAGTGCCCAGGGGAATGGAAACACCATATATTTT. Protein sequence: CAWSAQGNGNTIYF. The V and J genes are TRBV30 and TRBJ1-3, with D possibly matching TRBD1 (6 bases). Trimming removed 1 base at V and 3 bases at J, with 10 bases between. The CDR3 sequence is 14 residues long. Germline lookup yields CDR1 GTSNPN and CDR2 SVGIG (reference sequence).